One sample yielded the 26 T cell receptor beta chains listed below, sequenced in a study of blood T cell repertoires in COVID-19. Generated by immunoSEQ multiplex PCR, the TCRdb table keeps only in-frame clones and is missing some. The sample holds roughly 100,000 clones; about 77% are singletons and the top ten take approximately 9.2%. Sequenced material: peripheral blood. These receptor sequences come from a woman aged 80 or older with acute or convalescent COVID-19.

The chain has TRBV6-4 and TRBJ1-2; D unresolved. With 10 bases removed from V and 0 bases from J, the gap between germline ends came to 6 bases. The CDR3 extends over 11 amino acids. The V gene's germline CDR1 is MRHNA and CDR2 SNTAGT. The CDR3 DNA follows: TGTGCCACCTTTTCTAACTATGGCTACACCTTC. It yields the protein CATFSNYGYTF.

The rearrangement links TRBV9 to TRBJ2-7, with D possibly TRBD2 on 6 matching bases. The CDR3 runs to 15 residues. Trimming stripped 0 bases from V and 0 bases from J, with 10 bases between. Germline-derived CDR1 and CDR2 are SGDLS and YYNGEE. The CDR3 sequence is CASSVAASDSYEQYF. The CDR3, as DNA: TGTGCCAGCAGCGTAGCGGCTAGCGACTCCTACGAGCAGTACTTC.

CDR3 residues: CASSQSFRGSGGHEQYF. CDR3 DNA: TGTGCCAGCAGCCAAAGCTTTCGGGGTAGCGGCGGCCACGAGCAGTACTTC. This chain uses TRBV3-1 (or the pseudogene TRBV3-2) with TRBJ2-7, with D perhaps matching TRBD2 (6 bases). CDR1 is LGHDT and CDR2 is YNNKEL in the germline V gene (reference sequence). Trimming pared 2 bases from V and 5 bases from J, leaving 22 bases between. This CDR3 comprises 17 residues.

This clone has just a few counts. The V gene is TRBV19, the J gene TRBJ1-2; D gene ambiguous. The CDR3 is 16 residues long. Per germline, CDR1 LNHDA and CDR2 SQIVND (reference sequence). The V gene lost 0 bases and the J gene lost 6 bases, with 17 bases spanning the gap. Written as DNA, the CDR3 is TGTGCCAGTAGTATAGAGGAGGCAGGAGCCAGGAATGGCTACACCTTC. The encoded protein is CASSIEEAGARNGYTF.

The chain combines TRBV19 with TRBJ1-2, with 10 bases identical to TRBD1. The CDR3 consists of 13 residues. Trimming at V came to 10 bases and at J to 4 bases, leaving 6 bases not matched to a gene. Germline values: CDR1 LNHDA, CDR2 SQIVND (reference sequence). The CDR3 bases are TGTGCCACCACGACAGGGGGCGGCTATGGCTACACCTTC. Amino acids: CATTTGGGYGYTF.

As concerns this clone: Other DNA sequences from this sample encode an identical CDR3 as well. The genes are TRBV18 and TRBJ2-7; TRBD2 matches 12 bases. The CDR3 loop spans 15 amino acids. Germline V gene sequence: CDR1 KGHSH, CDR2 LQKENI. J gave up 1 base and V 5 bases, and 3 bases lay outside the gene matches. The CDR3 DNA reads TGTGCCAGCTCATCGACTAGCGGGGGTTCCTACGAGCAGTACTTC. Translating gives CASSSTSGGSYEQYF.

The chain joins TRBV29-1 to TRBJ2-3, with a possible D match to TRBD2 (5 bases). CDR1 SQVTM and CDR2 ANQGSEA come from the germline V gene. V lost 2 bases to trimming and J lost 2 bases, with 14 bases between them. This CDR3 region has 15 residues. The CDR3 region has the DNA TGCAGCGTTGAACCACGGTCGGGGTTCACAGATACGCAGTATTTT. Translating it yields CSVEPRSGFTDTQYF.

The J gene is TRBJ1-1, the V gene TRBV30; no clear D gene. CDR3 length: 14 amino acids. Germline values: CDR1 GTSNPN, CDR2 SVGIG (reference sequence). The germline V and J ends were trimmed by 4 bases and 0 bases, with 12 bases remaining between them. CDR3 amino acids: CAWKGDALNTEAFF. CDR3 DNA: TGTGCCTGGAAAGGAGACGCCCTGAACACTGAAGCTTTCTTT.

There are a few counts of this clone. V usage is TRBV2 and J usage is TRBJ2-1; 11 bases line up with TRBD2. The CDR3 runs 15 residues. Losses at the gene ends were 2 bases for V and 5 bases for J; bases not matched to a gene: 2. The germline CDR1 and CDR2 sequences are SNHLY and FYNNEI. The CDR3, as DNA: TGTGCCAGCAGTGAAACGACTAGCGGGAACAATGAGCAGTTCTTC. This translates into CASSETTSGNNEQFF.

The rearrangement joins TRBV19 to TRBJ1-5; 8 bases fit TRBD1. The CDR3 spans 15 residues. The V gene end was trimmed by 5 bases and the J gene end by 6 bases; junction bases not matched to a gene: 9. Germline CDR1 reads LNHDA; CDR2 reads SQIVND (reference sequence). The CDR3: CASSPGQGHLQPQHF. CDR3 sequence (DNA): TGTGCCAGTAGTCCCGGACAGGGCCATCTTCAGCCCCAGCATTTT.

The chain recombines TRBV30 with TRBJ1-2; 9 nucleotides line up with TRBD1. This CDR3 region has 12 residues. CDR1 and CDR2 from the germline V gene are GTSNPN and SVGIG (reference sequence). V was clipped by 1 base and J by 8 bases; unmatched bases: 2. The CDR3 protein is CAWSGDRVGYTF. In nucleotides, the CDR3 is TGTGCCTGGAGTGGGGACAGGGTCGGCTACACCTTC.

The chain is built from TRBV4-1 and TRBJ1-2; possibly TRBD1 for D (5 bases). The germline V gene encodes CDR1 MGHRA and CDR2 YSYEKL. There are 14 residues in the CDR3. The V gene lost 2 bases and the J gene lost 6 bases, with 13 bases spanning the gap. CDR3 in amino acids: CASSQNAGRNGYTF. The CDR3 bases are TGCGCCAGCAGCCAAAATGCAGGGAGGAATGGCTACACCTTC.

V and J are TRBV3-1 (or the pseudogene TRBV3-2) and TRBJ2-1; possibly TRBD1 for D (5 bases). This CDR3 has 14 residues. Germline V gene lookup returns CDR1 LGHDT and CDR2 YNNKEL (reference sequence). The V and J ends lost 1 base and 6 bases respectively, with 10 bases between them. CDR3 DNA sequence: TGTGCCAGCAGCCAAGGGGGCAGGCGCAATGAGCAGTTCTTC. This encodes CASSQGGRRNEQFF.

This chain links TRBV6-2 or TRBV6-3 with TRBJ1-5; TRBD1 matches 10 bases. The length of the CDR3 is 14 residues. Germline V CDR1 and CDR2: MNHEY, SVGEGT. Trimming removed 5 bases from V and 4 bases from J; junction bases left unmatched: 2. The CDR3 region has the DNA TGTGCCAGCAGTCAGGACAGGGGGAATCAGCCCCAGCATTTT. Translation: CASSQDRGNQPQHF.

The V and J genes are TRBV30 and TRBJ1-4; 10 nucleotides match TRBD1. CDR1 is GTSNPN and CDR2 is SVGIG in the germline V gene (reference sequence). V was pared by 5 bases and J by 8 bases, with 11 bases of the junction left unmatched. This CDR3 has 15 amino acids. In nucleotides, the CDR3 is TGTGCCTGGGAGACAGGGGGCGCGATGAAAGAAAAACTGTTTTTT. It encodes CAWETGGAMKEKLFF. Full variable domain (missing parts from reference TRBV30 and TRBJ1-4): SQTIHQWPATLVQPVGSPLSLECTVEGTSNPNLYWYRQAAGRGLQLLFYSVGIGQISSEVPQNLSASRPQDRQFILSSKKLLLSDSGFYLCAWETGGAMKEKLFFGSGTQLSVL.

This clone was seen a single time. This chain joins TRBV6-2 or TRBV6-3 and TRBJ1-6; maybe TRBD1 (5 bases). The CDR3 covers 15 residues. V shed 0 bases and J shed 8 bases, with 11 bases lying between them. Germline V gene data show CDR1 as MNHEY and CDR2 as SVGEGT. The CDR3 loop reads CASSYSTVGDSPLHF. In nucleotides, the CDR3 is TGTGCCAGCAGTTACTCAACCGTAGGGGATTCACCCCTCCACTTT.

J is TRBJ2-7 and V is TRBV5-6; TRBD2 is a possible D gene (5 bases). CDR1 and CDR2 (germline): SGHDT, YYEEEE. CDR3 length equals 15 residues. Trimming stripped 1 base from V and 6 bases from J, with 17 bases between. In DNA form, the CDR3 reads TGTGCCAGCAGCTTGTGGGCGGGTAGAGCCAGCGAGCAGTACTTC. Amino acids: CASSLWAGRASEQYF.

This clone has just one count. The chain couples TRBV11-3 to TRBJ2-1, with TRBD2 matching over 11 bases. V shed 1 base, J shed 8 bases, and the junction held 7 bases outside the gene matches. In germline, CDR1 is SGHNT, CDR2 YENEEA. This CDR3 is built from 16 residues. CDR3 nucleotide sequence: TGTGCCAGCAGCTTAGGCACTAGCGGGAGTGGGTATGAGCAGTTCTTC. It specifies CASSLGTSGSGYEQFF. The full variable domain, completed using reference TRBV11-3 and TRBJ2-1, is EAGVVQSPRYKIIEKKQPVAFWCNPISGHNTLYWYLQNLGQGPELLIRYENEEAVDDSQLPKDRFSAERLKGVDSTLKIQPAELGDSAVYLCASSLGTSGSGYEQFFGPGTRLTVL.

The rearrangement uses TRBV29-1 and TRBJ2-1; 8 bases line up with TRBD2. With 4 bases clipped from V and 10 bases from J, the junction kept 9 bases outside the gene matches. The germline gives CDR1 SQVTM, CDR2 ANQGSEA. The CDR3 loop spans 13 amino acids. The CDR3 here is CSVVSGGAREQFF. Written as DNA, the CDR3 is TGCAGCGTTGTTTCGGGGGGGGCGCGGGAGCAGTTCTTC.

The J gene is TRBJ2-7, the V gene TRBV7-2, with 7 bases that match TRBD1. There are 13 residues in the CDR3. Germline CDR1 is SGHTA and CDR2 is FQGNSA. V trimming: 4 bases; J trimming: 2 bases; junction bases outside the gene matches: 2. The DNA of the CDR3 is TGTGCCAGCAGCTCGGACAGGACCTACGAGCAGTACTTC. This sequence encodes CASSSDRTYEQYF.

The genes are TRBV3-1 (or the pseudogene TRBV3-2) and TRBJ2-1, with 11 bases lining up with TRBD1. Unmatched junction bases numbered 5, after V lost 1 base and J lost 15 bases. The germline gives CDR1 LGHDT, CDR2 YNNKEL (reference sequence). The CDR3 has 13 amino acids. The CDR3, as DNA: TGTGCCAGCAGCCAAGCCGGGACAGGGGGATGGTTCTTC. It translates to CASSQAGTGGWFF.

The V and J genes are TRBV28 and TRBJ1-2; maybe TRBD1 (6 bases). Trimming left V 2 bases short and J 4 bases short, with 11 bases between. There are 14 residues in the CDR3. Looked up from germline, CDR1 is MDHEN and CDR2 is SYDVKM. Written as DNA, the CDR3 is TGTGCCAGCAGTTTAGGGGGGGCTTTCTATGGCTACACCTTC. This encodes CASSLGGAFYGYTF.

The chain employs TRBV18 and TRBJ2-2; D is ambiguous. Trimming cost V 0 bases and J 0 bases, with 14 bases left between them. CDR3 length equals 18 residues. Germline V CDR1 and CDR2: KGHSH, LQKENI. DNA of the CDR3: TGTGCCAGCTCACCACCGTGGGCGAGCAATCCGAACACCGGGGAGCTGTTTTTT. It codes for CASSPPWASNPNTGELFF.

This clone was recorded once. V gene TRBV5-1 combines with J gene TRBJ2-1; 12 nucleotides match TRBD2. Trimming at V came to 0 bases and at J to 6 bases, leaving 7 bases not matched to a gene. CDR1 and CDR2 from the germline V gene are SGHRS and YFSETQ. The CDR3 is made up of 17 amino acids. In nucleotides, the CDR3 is TGCGCCAGCAGCTTGGCCAAGGGACTAGCGGGTGGCAATGAGCAGTTCTTC. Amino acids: CASSLAKGLAGGNEQFF.

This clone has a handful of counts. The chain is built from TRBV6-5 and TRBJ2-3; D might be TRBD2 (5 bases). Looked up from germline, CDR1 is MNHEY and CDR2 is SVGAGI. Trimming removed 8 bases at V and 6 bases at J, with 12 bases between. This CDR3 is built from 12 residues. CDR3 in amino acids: CASEGLLDTQYF. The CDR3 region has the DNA TGTGCCAGCGAGGGCCTGTTGGATACGCAGTATTTT.

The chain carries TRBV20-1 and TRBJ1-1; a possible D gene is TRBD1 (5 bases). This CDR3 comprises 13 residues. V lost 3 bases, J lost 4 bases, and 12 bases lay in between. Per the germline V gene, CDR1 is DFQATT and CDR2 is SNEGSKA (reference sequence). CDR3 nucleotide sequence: TGCAGTGCTAGTATTCCGGGGGGCACTGAAGCTTTCTTT. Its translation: CSASIPGGTEAFF.